Below, 14 T cell receptor beta chains from the same sample are listed, as sequenced in a study of blood T cell repertoires in COVID-19. The data were produced by immunoSEQ multiplex PCR, yet TCRdb's version contains in-frame clones alone and is incomplete. The table includes 95,000 to 150,000 clones, over 75% detected once. Material: peripheral blood. These receptor sequences come from a man between 60 and 70 years old with acute or convalescent COVID-19.

This clone was seen a few times. V and J are TRBV18 and TRBJ2-1, with 10 nucleotides matching TRBD2. V shed 3 bases, J shed 6 bases, and the junction held 5 bases outside the gene matches. CDR1 is KGHSH, CDR2 LQKENI, per germline. The CDR3 contains 15 residues. This CDR3 is CASSPPGLAINEQFF. CDR3 in DNA: TGTGCCAGCTCACCGCCGGGACTAGCGATCAATGAGCAGTTCTTC. The full variable domain, in which reference TRBV18 and TRBJ2-1 provide the parts outside the CDR3, is NAGVMQNPRHLVRRRGQEARLRCSPMKGHSHVYWYRQLPEEGLKFMVYLQKENIIDESGMPKERFSAEFPKEGPSILRIQQVVRGDSAAYFCASSPPGLAINEQFFGPGTRLTVL.

The chain has TRBV7-6 and TRBJ2-3; no reliable D call. Germline V gene data show CDR1 as SGHVS and CDR2 as FNYEAQ. This CDR3 has 10 residues. V lost 1 base to trimming and J lost 11 bases, with 4 bases between them. The CDR3, as DNA: TGTGCCAGCAGCTTAGAGAGGCAGTATTTT. This codes for CASSLERQYF.

The J gene is TRBJ2-3, the V gene TRBV5-8; the D gene is possibly TRBD2 (6 bases). This CDR3 has 15 amino acids. Deletions cut 4 bases from V and 7 bases from J, with 19 bases between. Germline CDR1 reads SGHTS; CDR2 reads YDEGEE. The CDR3 is CASSRDSGKENTQYF. CDR3 bases: TGTGCCAGCAGCCGGGACTCAGGGAAGGAGAATACGCAGTATTTT. The full variable domain, its missing parts supplied by reference TRBV5-8 and TRBJ2-3, is EAGVTQSPTHLIKTRGQQATLRCSPISGHTSVYWYQQALGLGLQFLLWYDEGEERNRGNFPPRFSGRQFPNYSSELNVNALELEDSALYLCASSRDSGKENTQYFGPGTRLTVL.

The chain is built from TRBV27 and TRBJ1-4, with a weak D call TRBD1 (5 bases). The CDR3 covers 13 residues. The V and J ends lost 7 bases and 7 bases respectively, with 13 bases between them. From germline, CDR1 is MNHEY and CDR2 SMNVEV (reference sequence). CDR3 amino acids: CASKQGGSEKLFF. Written as DNA, the CDR3 is TGTGCCAGCAAGCAGGGAGGCTCTGAAAAACTGTTTTTT.

The chain is built from TRBV19 and TRBJ1-5; 9 nucleotides match TRBD1. Looked up from germline, CDR1 is LNHDA and CDR2 is SQIVND (reference sequence). The CDR3 is 12 residues long. With 6 bases clipped from V and 8 bases from J, the junction kept 2 bases outside the gene matches. CDR3 region: CASRGQGEPQHF. CDR3 coding DNA: TGTGCCAGTAGGGGACAGGGCGAGCCCCAGCATTTT.

As DNA, the CDR3 is TGCGCCTGCGGTGGGAGTGGTACTAGTAATGAGCAGTTCTTC. Protein sequence: CACGGSGTSNEQFF. This sequence joins TRBV5-1 and TRBJ2-1; perhaps TRBD2 as D (5 bases). This CDR3 has 14 residues. CDR1 and CDR2 from the germline V gene are SGHRS and YFSETQ. V was cut by 10 bases and J by 7 bases, with 21 bases left in between.

A single count supports this clone. This rearrangement joins TRBV7-2 to TRBJ1-5, with TRBD1 as a possible D gene (6 bases). The V and J ends lost 2 bases and 4 bases respectively, with 9 bases between them. The CDR3 is 14 amino acids. Germline V gene lookup returns CDR1 SGHTA and CDR2 FQGNSA. CDR3 bases: TGTGCCAGCAGCTTACAGACAGGAAATCAGCCCCAGCATTTT. It codes for CASSLQTGNQPQHF.

CDR3 loop: CASSQDLDQPQHF. DNA for the CDR3: TGCGCCAGCAGCCAAGATCTTGATCAGCCCCAGCATTTT. V usage is TRBV4-3 and J usage is TRBJ1-5; D gene uncertain. The V end was cut by 0 bases, the J end by 5 bases, with 5 bases between. The CDR3 extends over 13 amino acids. Germline-derived CDR1 and CDR2 are LGHNA and YSLEER.

This chain joins TRBV5-1 and TRBJ1-1; the D is unclear. The CDR3 is 13 amino acids. V lost 5 bases, J lost 11 bases, and 19 bases lay in between. CDR1 is SGHRS and CDR2 is YFSETQ in the germline V gene. DNA of the CDR3: TGCGCCAGCAGATCGACCGGCCCGGCGGGGGCTTTCTTT. Its protein is CASRSTGPAGAFF.

The chain joins TRBV7-7 to TRBJ2-1, with 10 bases lining up with TRBD2. CDR1 and CDR2 (germline): SSHAT, FNYEAQ (reference sequence). This CDR3 comprises 15 residues. V lost 5 bases to trimming and J lost 2 bases; unmatched junction nucleotides: 3. CDR3: CASSELAGPYNEQFF. DNA for the CDR3: TGTGCCAGCAGCGAACTAGCGGGGCCCTACAATGAGCAGTTCTTC.

Of note for this clone: It may be a read error: a sequence one base away is much more abundant. This rearrangement joins TRBV7-2 to TRBJ1-1; TRBD1 agrees at 7 bases. The CDR3 consists of 14 residues. CDR1 and CDR2 from the germline V gene are SGHTA and FQGNSA. With V trimmed by 2 bases and J by 0 bases, 0 bases remained unmatched. CDR3: CASSLQGVNTEAFF. The CDR3 bases are TGTGCCAGCAGCTTACAGGGGGTGAACACTGAAGCTTTCTTT.

V is TRBV7-2 and J is TRBJ1-5; TRBD1 is a possible D gene (5 bases). This CDR3 has 17 amino acids. V was pared by 2 bases and J by 0 bases, with 14 bases between. Germline assignment: CDR1 SGHTA and CDR2 FQGNSA. CDR3 residues: CASSLNPPTVSNQPQHF. The CDR3 DNA follows: TGTGCCAGCAGCTTAAACCCCCCGACAGTTAGCAATCAGCCCCAGCATTTT.

The V and J genes are TRBV7-2 and TRBJ2-2, with 8 bases fitting TRBD2. CDR3 length equals 15 residues. Trimming took 1 base from V and 9 from J; bases not matched to a gene: 7. Germline V gene data show CDR1 as SGHTA and CDR2 as FQGNSA. The CDR3 coding sequence is TGTGCCAGCAGCTTAGATTCTGGGACTAGGCGGGAGCTGTTTTTT. This gives the protein CASSLDSGTRRELFF.

This rearrangement joins TRBV28 to TRBJ1-5; TRBD1 matches at 9 bases. This CDR3 has 15 residues. V was pared by 2 bases and J by 5 bases, with 4 bases of the junction left unmatched. CDR1 is MDHEN and CDR2 is SYDVKM in the germline V gene. CDR3 DNA sequence: TGTGCCAGCAGTTTAGGGGACAGGGACGATCAGCCCCAGCATTTT. Its protein is CASSLGDRDDQPQHF.